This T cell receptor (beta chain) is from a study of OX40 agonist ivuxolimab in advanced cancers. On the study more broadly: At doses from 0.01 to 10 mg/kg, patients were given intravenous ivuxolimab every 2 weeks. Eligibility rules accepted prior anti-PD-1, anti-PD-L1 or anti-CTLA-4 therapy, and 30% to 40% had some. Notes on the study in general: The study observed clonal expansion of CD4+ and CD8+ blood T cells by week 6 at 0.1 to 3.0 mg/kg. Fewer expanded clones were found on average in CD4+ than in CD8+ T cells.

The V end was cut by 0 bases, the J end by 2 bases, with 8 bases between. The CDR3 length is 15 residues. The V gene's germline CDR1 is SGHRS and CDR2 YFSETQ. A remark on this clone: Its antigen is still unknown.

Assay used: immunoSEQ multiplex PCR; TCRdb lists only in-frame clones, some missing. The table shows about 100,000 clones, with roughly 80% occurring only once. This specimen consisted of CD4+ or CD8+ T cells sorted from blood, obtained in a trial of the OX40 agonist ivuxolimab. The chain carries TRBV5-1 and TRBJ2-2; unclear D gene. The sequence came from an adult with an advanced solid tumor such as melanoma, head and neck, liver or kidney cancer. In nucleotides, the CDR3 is TGCGCCAGCAGCTTGGAGTTTGGCAACACCGGGGAGCTGTTTTTT. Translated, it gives CASSLEFGNTGELFF.